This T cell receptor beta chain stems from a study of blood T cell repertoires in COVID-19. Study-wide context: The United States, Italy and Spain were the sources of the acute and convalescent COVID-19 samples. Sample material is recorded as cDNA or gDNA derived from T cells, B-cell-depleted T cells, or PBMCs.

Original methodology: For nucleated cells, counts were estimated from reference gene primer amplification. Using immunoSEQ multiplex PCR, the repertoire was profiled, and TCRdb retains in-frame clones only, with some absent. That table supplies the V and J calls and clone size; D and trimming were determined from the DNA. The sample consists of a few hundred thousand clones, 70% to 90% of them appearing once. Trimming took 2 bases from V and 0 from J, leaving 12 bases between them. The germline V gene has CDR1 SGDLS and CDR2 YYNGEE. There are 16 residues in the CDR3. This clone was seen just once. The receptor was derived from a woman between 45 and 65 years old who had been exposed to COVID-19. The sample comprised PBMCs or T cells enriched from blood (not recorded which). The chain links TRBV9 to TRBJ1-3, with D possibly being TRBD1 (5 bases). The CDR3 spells CASSVGGPYSGNTIYF. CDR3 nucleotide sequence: TGTGCCAGCAGCGTCGGGGGACCTTACTCTGGAAACACCATATATTTT.